Listed here are 2 T cell receptor beta chains from one sample, sequenced in a study of PD-1 blockade in classical Hodgkin lymphoma (dated by TCRdb to the early 2020s). Taken with the paper, the label for time point translates to: cycle 2 day 1 (C2D1) of nivolumab. Relapse after autologous stem cell transplantation had occurred in all trial patients, and cohorts A, B and C were distinguished by prior brentuximab vedotin exposure. Libraries were constructed by the immunoSEQ multiplex PCR assay. Entries here come from immuneACCESS through TCRdb and include only in-frame sequences with V and J called. Some clones fail to appear in such tables; in the studies checked, an unresolved V gene covers under half of the shortfall, and the cause of the remainder is unknown. Across this sample there are 20,000 to 25,000 clones, with roughly four fifths seen only once. Around a quarter of the sample belongs to the ten largest clones.

This material consisted of peripheral blood mononuclear cells (PBMCs), taken before the second cycle of nivolumab. Every receptor here comes from a human donor with classical Hodgkin lymphoma.

This clone occurred a few times. This chain joins TRBV4-1 and TRBJ2-7; 7 positions agree with TRBD2. Trimming took 0 bases from V and 2 from J; bases not matched to a gene: 4. Per the germline V gene, CDR1 is MGHRA and CDR2 is YSYEKL. CDR3 size: 15 residues. The CDR3 spells CASSQEWGGTYEQYF. CDR3 DNA: TGCGCCAGCAGCCAAGAATGGGGGGGTACCTACGAGCAGTACTTC.

The chain carries TRBV11-2 and TRBJ1-4; a possible D gene is TRBD1 (5 bases). The V end lost 3 bases, the J end lost 7 bases, and 15 bases lay between the germline ends. CDR1 and CDR2 from the germline V gene are SGHAT and FQNNGV. The CDR3 spans 15 residues. For the CDR3, the DNA is TGTGCCAGCAGCTTGTTTTTGGGGGGAAGTGAAAAACTGTTTTTT. This translates into CASSLFLGGSEKLFF.